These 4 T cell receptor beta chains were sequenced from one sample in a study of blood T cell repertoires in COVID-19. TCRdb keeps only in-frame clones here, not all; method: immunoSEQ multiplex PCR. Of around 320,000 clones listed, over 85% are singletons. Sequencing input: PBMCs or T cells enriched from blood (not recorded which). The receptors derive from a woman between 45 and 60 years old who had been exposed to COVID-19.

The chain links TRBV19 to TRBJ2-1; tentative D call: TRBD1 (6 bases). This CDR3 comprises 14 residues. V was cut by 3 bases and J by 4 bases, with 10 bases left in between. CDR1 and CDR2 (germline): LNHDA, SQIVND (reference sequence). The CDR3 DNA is TGTGCCAGTAGTATGGGGCAGGGGTACAATGAGCAGTTCTTC. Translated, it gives CASSMGQGYNEQFF.

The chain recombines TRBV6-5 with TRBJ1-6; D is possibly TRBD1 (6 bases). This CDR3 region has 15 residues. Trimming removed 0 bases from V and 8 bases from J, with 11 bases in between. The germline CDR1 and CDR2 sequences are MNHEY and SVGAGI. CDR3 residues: CASSYSMPGDSPLHF. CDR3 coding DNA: TGTGCCAGCAGTTACTCTATGCCAGGGGATTCACCCCTCCACTTT.

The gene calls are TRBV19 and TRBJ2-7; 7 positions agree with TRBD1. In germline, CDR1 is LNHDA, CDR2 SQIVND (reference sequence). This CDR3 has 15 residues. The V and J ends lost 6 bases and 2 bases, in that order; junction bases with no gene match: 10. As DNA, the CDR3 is TGTGCCAGTAGCCATCCGACAGGGAATACCTACGAGCAGTACTTC. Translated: CASSHPTGNTYEQYF.

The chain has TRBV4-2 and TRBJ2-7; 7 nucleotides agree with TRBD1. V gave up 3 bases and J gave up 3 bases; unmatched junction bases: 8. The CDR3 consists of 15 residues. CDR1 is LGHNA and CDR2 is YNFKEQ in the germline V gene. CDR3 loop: CASSQSTGQFYEQYF. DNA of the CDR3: TGTGCCAGCAGCCAGTCAACGGGACAGTTCTACGAGCAGTACTTC.